These 9 T cell receptor beta chains came from one sample sequenced in a study of shared clonotypes between healthy human individuals. Here immunoSEQ multiplex PCR was the method, and the copy in TCRdb shows in-frame clones only, minus some. The sample lists around 1,000,000 clones; 70% to 85% were seen once. Sequences were obtained from memory CD4+ T cells from PBMCs. Specified subset: CD45RA-negative fraction. The receptors were gathered from a man in his late teens or twenties in good health. Some clones in this sample may be carry-over from other donors' samples.

This clone was counted between two and nine times. One end of the junction does not line up with germline, which may come from a read error. The chain couples TRBV2 to TRBJ1-5, with D hard to call. The CDR3 contains 13 residues. Germline CDR1 and CDR2: SNHLY and FYNNEI. The CDR3 nucleotides are TGTGCCAGCAGCGAAGACAATGATCAGCCCCAGCATTTT. Translation: CASSEDNDQPQHF.

The table lists this clone with a count of one. V gene TRBV7-9 combines with J gene TRBJ2-7, with unresolved D. V lost 1 base and J 4 bases, leaving 5 bases between the germline ends. The V gene's germline CDR1 is SEHNR and CDR2 FQNEAQ (reference sequence). The CDR3 contains 12 residues. The CDR3 sequence is CASSLVEYEQYF. The CDR3, as DNA: TGTGCCAGCAGCTTAGTTGAGTACGAGCAGTACTTC.

The chain recombines TRBV4-1 with TRBJ2-7, with 10 bases that match TRBD2. Germline V gives CDR1 MGHRA, CDR2 YSYEKL. CDR3 size: 16 residues. The trim removed 0 bases at V and 3 bases at J, leaving 5 bases unmatched. The CDR3 region has the DNA TGCGCCAGCAGCCAAGATCAGACTAGCGGGCTCTACGAGCAGTACTTC. Encoded protein: CASSQDQTSGLYEQYF.

The chain uses TRBV6-4 and TRBJ2-1; 9 nucleotides agree with TRBD1. Trimming removed 2 bases from V and 4 bases from J; junction bases left unmatched: 9. The length of the CDR3 is 17 residues. CDR1 is MRHNA, CDR2 SNTAGT, per germline. For the CDR3, the DNA is TGTGCCAGCAGTGACCGAAACAGGACAGGGGTATACAATGAGCAGTTCTTC. The encoded protein is CASSDRNRTGVYNEQFF.

The chain couples TRBV29-1 to TRBJ2-5; perhaps TRBD2 as D (6 bases). Trimming cost V 8 bases and J 5 bases, with 15 bases left between them. The CDR3 runs to 12 residues. Germline V gene lookup returns CDR1 SQVTM and CDR2 ANQGSEA. CDR3 DNA sequence: TGCAGCAGCCGCGGAGGGGAGGAGACCCAGTACTTC. This sequence encodes CSSRGGEETQYF.

Turning to this clone: Since a much larger clone is just one base distant, this may be a read error. The chain carries TRBV7-2 and TRBJ1-1, with 9 bases matching TRBD1. CDR1 and CDR2 from the germline V gene are SGHTA and FQGNSA. This CDR3 region has 13 residues. J lost 3 bases, V lost 5 bases, and 1 base had no gene match. CDR3 in amino acids: CASSGQGYTEAFF. The DNA of the CDR3 is TGTGCCAGCAGCGGACAGGGGTACACTGAAGCTTTCTTT.

As concerns this clone: A much larger clone differs by one base, so this may be a read error. Other DNA sequences in this specimen translate into the identical CDR3. The V call is TRBV7-6, the J call TRBJ2-1; D gene ambiguous. In germline, CDR1 is SGHVS, CDR2 FNYEAQ. V lost 2 bases and J lost 5, with 1 base in between. CDR3 size: 11 residues. CDR3 nucleotide sequence: TGTGCCAGCAGCTTAAACAATGAGCAGTTCTTC. This encodes CASSLNNEQFF.

The CDR3 sequence is CASSVGLPEAFF. In DNA, the CDR3 is TGTGCCAGCAGTGTGGGTCTCCCTGAAGCTTTCTTT. The chain recombines TRBV2 with TRBJ1-1; D gene uncertain. The length of the CDR3 is 12 residues. V shed 4 bases and J shed 6 bases, with 9 bases lying between them. Germline V gene data show CDR1 as SNHLY and CDR2 as FYNNEI.

The rearrangement links TRBV7-2 to TRBJ1-1; D gene uncertain. The CDR3 covers 12 residues. V lost 5 bases to trimming and J lost 5 bases, with 9 bases between them. Per the germline V gene, CDR1 is SGHTA and CDR2 is FQGNSA. The CDR3 nucleotides are TGTGCCAGCAGCGAAGGGTGGACTGAAGCTTTCTTT. It translates to CASSEGWTEAFF.